This T cell receptor beta chain was recorded in a study of technical replicates of blood from a handful of donors. Sequenced by immunoSEQ multiplex PCR; TCRdb stores in-frame clones only, minus some. Of approximately 70,000 clones in the sample, 80% to 95% were seen once. Trimming cost V 0 bases and J 4 bases, with 13 bases left between them. The germline CDR1 and CDR2 sequences are SGHRS and YFSETQ. The CDR3 totals 15 residues. The chain combines TRBV5-1 with TRBJ1-1; D might be TRBD1 (5 bases). Specimen: T cells isolated from PBMCs. The sequence came from a human donor in good health. The CDR3 nucleotides read TGCGCCAGCAGCTTGGATCAGGGTATGGGCACTGAAGCTTTCTTT. Its protein product is CASSLDQGMGTEAFF.